This T cell receptor (beta chain) was observed in a study of CD8+CD57+ T cells in acquired aplastic anemia. Study context: The average read count for CD4+ cells in healthy donors was some 9.9 million.

The CDR3 is made up of 12 amino acids. The germline V gene has CDR1 DFQATT and CDR2 SNEGSKA (reference sequence). Deletions cut 2 bases from V and 6 bases from J, with 8 bases between. The TCR beta profiling, which covered VDJ combination and CDR3 sequence, was carried out using genomic DNA as the template. MiXCR, run by TCRdb on the reads, gives a single entry per CDR3 protein. The profile shows about 220,000 distinct CDR3 sequences, approximately 35% of them singletons. This clonotype was detected ten times or more. This chain connects TRBV20-1 to TRBJ1-5, with D possibly TRBD1 on 6 matching bases. The TCR comes from a human donor in good health, serving as a control. Source material: sorted CD4+, CD8+, or CD8+CD57+ T cells (not recorded which) from PBMCs. CDR3: CSARTRGQPQHF. The DNA for the CDR3 is TGCAGTGCTAGAACCAGGGGTCAGCCCCAGCATTTT.